This T cell receptor beta chain was sequenced in a study of blood T cell repertoires in COVID-19. At the level of the study: T cells, B-cell-depleted T cells, or PBMCs supplied cDNA or gDNA.

As processed by the authors: How many nucleated cells were present was estimated from reference gene primer amplification. TCRdb's table, derived via immunoSEQ multiplex PCR, lists solely in-frame clones and lacks some. Clonal size and the V and J genes are those of that table, whereas D and trimming came from the DNA. The sample yields 200,000 to 250,000 clones, less than 85% seen once. A single count supports this clone. This TCR came from a woman in her 70s with acute or convalescent COVID-19. Source material: peripheral blood.

DNA of the CDR3: TGTGCCAGCACCCAATCACTAGCGGGAGGTCCGACCCAGTACTTC. This translates into CASTQSLAGGPTQYF. This chain connects TRBV6-5 to TRBJ2-5; 12 positions agree with TRBD2. After removal of 7 bases from V and 7 bases from J, the junction contained 10 bases not matched to a gene. The CDR3 runs to 15 residues. CDR1 is MNHEY, CDR2 SVGAGI, per germline.